This T cell receptor beta chain emerged from a study of blood T cells in healthy people across ages. With each sample, at least 5 micrograms of total RNA were extracted. Combining a sample-barcoded 5' primer with a J-beta primer mix, a second PCR ran for about 6 to 11 cycles. From the 5' RACE reads, TCRdb called clonotypes with MiXCR, one entry per CDR3 protein. The table includes 700,000 to 800,000 distinct CDR3 sequences, 35% to 45% detected once. With 2 bases removed from V and 8 bases from J, the gap between germline ends came to 17 bases. CDR3 length equals 15 residues. The germline CDR1 and CDR2 sequences are SGHRS and YFSETQ.

The clonotype was recovered from a woman aged 55-69 years in good health. Sequencing was done on a sample of blood. V gene TRBV5-1 combines with J gene TRBJ2-1; D possibly uses TRBD1 or TRBD2 (6 bases each). As DNA, the CDR3 is TGCGCCAGCAGCTTTGAGGGGGGTGTTAGGGATGAGCAGTTCTTC. It specifies CASSFEGGVRDEQFF.